At least ten counts were recorded for the clone carrying this TCR beta chain. This specimen belongs to a study of regulatory T cells in long-lasting Graves disease. Trimming cost V 4 bases and J 4 bases; bases outside gene matches: 10. Germline lookup yields CDR1 MNHEY and CDR2 SMNVEV (reference sequence). This CDR3 comprises 17 residues. Time point denoted: newly diagnosed GD, antithyroid drugs for less than 3 months. PBMC RNA served as the TCR library source. Blood from the periphery, 8.5 to 9 milliliters in all, was drawn into EDTA tubes. Relying on iRepertoire HTBI primers and Arm-PCR of CDR3 regions, the team built TCR beta libraries. TCRdb re-analysed the multiplex PCR reads in MiXCR, keeping a single row per CDR3 protein. Of about 380,000 distinct CDR3 sequences listed, 15% to 19% are singletons.

Sequencing used peripheral blood mononuclear cells (PBMCs), obtained at new diagnosis, from a patient treated with antithyroid drugs. The V and J genes are TRBV27 and TRBJ2-2; 9 bases fit TRBD1. This receptor was taken from a female donor with Graves disease. The CDR3 DNA reads as TGTGCCAGCAGTTGGAATTCCGGGACAGGGAGCACCGGGGAGCTGTTTTTT. It translates to CASSWNSGTGSTGELFF.